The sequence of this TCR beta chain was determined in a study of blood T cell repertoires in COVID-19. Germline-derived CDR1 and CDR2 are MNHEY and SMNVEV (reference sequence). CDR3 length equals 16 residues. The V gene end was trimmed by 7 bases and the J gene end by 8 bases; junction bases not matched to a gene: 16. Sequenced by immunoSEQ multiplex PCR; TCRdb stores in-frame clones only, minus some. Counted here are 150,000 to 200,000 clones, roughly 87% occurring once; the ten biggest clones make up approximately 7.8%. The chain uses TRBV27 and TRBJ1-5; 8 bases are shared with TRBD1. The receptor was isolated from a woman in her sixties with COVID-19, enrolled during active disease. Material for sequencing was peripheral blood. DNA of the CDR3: TGTGCCAGCAAAAATGCGGTGACAGGGGTGGAGGAGCCCCAGCATTTT. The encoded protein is CASKNAVTGVEEPQHF.